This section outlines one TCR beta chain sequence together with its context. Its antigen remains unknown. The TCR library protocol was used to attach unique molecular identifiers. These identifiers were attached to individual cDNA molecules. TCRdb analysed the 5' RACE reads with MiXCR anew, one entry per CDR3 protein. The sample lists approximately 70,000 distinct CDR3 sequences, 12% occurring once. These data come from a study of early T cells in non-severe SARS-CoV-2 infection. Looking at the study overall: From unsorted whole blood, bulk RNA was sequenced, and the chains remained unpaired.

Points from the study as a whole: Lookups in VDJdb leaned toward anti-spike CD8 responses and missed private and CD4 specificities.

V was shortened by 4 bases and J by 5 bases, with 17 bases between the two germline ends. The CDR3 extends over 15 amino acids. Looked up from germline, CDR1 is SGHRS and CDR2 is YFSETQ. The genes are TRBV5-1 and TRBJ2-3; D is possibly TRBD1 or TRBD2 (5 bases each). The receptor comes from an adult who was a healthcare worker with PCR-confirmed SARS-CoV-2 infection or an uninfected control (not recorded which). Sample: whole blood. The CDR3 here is CASSPGTTHGDTQYF. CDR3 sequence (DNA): TGCGCCAGCAGCCCCGGGACGACTCACGGAGATACGCAGTATTTT.